This TCR beta chain was identified during a study of shared clonotypes between healthy human individuals. Method: immunoSEQ multiplex PCR; TCRdb's copy keeps in-frame clones and lacks some. Of 2,500,000 or so clones in the sample, around 93% were seen once. This CDR3 is 14 amino acids long. CDR1 is LGHNA, CDR2 YSLEER, per germline. V was trimmed by 4 bases and J by 4 bases, leaving 11 bases between them. The sequencing sample was made of naive CD4+ T cells from PBMCs. Regarding subset: CD45RA+ positively selected. This chain links TRBV4-3 with TRBJ2-1; possible D gene TRBD1, 5 bases. The receptor comes from a young man in good health. Some clones in this sample may be carry-over from other donors' samples. The CDR3 reads CASSLETDYNEQFF. As DNA, the CDR3 is TGCGCCAGCAGCCTCGAGACAGATTACAATGAGCAGTTCTTC.